This TCR beta chain was obtained from a study of T cells in Graves' hyperthyroidism and ophthalmopathy. General study results and limits: In validation, the model predicted ophthalmopathy. These predictions came a median roughly six months before onset.

Amplified TCR beta CDR3 regions came from RNA transcripts. In the first-round RT-PCR of the TCR CDR3, the HTBI primer set was used. In TCRdb, the multiplex PCR reads were re-called with MiXCR into one record per CDR3 protein. Seen here are around 240,000 distinct CDR3 sequences, less than 15% observed once, and the top ten hold about 14%. Uncontrolled infection, other autoimmune disease, pregnancy and lactation each barred patients from inclusion. This clonotype was seen at least ten times. Its cognate antigen is unknown. The CDR3 is made up of 13 amino acids. The V and J ends lost 3 bases and 8 bases respectively, with 11 bases between them. Germline loops: CDR1 SGHTA, CDR2 FQGTGA.

The receptor comes from a woman aged 40 to 50 with Graves' hyperthyroidism that later progressed to Graves' ophthalmopathy. The material sequenced was blood. This chain joins TRBV7-3 and TRBJ2-1; TRBD2 might be the D (6 bases). Here the CDR3 reads CASSFGGSDEQFF. CDR3 nucleotides: TGTGCCAGCAGCTTTGGAGGGTCCGATGAGCAGTTCTTC.